This T cell receptor beta chain is from a study of technical replicates of blood from a few donors. The germline CDR1 and CDR2 sequences are SGHAT and FQNNGV. Trimming cost V 6 bases and J 2 bases, with 8 bases left between them. The CDR3 is made up of 12 amino acids. Sequencing was performed with immunoSEQ multiplex PCR; in TCRdb, only in-frame clones are kept and a portion is missing. This sample has roughly 70,000 clones; 90% to 95% occur once, and the top ten carry approximately 0.27%. This TCR was recovered from a human donor in good health. The chain uses TRBV11-2 and TRBJ2-7; D might be TRBD1 (5 bases). The sequenced sample was T cells isolated from PBMCs. The CDR3 DNA reads TGTGCCAGCAGTCCAGGGACCTACGAGCAGTACTTC. Translation gives CASSPGTYEQYF.